The 21 T cell receptor beta chains below all came from one sample that was sequenced in a study of human versus mouse CDR3 diversity and MHC coevolution. Assay: immunoSEQ multiplex PCR; the TCRdb copy retains only in-frame clones and omits some. The repertoire includes over 60,000 clones, about nine tenths of them detected once, and approximately 0.15% sits in the top ten. The sample taken for sequencing was naive CD4+ T cells from blood. Subset denoted: CD45RO-negative CD62L-positive naive CD4 T cells. These receptors were collected from a person aged 30-69 years in good health.

The chain carries TRBV9 and TRBJ2-5; D may be TRBD2 (5 bases). The V and J ends lost 1 base and 5 bases respectively, with 12 bases between them. Per the germline V gene, CDR1 is SGDLS and CDR2 is YYNGEE. CDR3 length equals 14 residues. The CDR3 protein is CASSVSPRGETQYF. In nucleotides, the CDR3 is TGTGCCAGCAGCGTATCCCCCCGAGGGGAGACCCAGTACTTC.

This sequence joins TRBV27 and TRBJ1-5; D ambiguous. V lost 5 bases and J lost 4, with 9 bases in between. CDR1 and CDR2 from the germline V gene are MNHEY and SMNVEV (reference sequence). This CDR3 contains 13 residues. CDR3 loop: CASSPLVNQPQHF. The CDR3 DNA reads TGTGCCAGCAGTCCCCTCGTAAATCAGCCCCAGCATTTT.

The CDR3 loop reads CASSITGGDAKNIQYF. CDR3 in DNA: TGTGCCAGCAGTATTACAGGGGGCGACGCCAAAAACATTCAGTACTTC. This chain joins TRBV25-1 and TRBJ2-4; 9 bases are a match to TRBD1. The CDR3 sequence is 16 residues long. Germline CDR1 is MGHDK and CDR2 is SYGVNS. V lost 5 bases and J lost 1; bases outside the gene matches: 6.

V gene TRBV28 combines with J gene TRBJ1-2; D gene unclear. From germline, CDR1 is MDHEN and CDR2 SYDVKM. The CDR3 consists of 14 residues. Between the trimmed V and J ends, which lost 5 bases and 8 bases, there was a span of 18 bases. The CDR3 loop is CASSPWTGVGGYTF. The CDR3 bases are TGTGCCAGCAGTCCCTGGACCGGGGTAGGCGGCTACACCTTC.

This sequence joins TRBV18 and TRBJ1-1; 9 positions agree with TRBD1. Germline V lookup: CDR1 KGHSH, CDR2 LQKENI. V dropped 3 bases and J dropped 1; count of bases not matched to a gene: 9. The CDR3 spans 17 residues. The CDR3 DNA follows: TGTGCCAGCTCACCCTTACGACAGGGGGGAGAGAACACTGAAGCTTTCTTT. Encoded protein: CASSPLRQGGENTEAFF.

This chain connects TRBV9 to TRBJ2-3; 8 nucleotides align to TRBD2. V lost 3 bases, J lost 1 base, and 10 bases stayed unmatched. The germline V gene has CDR1 SGDLS and CDR2 YYNGEE. There are 17 residues in the CDR3. CDR3 in amino acids: CASSARGGAAGTDTQYF. DNA for the CDR3: TGTGCCAGCAGCGCACGGGGGGGGGCTGCCGGCACAGATACGCAGTATTTT.

The V gene is TRBV25-1, the J gene TRBJ2-1; 7 bases map to TRBD2. The CDR3 runs to 12 residues. From germline, CDR1 is MGHDK and CDR2 SYGVNS. Trimming at V came to 6 bases and at J to 4 bases, leaving 0 bases not matched to a gene. The CDR3 region is CASSGGYNEQFF. In DNA form, the CDR3 reads TGTGCCAGCAGCGGGGGGTACAATGAGCAGTTCTTC.

The chain couples TRBV18 to TRBJ1-1; TRBD1 might be the D (5 bases). This CDR3 region has 18 residues. Per germline, CDR1 KGHSH and CDR2 LQKENI. Trimming pared 2 bases from V and 0 bases from J, leaving 19 bases between. The CDR3 sequence: CASSPTKGSVALNTEAFF. CDR3 nucleotides: TGTGCCAGCTCACCAACTAAGGGGTCGGTAGCTCTGAACACTGAAGCTTTCTTT.

The rearrangement links TRBV27 to TRBJ2-7; 9 nucleotides agree with TRBD2. CDR1 and CDR2 (germline): MNHEY, SMNVEV (reference sequence). V gave up 3 bases and J gave up 3 bases; unmatched junction bases: 6. The length of the CDR3 is 15 residues. As DNA, the CDR3 is TGTGCCAGCAGTTTTGCCAGCGGGGGGCTCTACGAGCAGTACTTC. Translation: CASSFASGGLYEQYF.

The gene calls are TRBV4-2 and TRBJ1-2; 7 bases map to TRBD1. The CDR3 has 14 residues. The ends lost 4 bases at V and 3 bases at J; junction bases unmatched: 5. Germline V CDR1 and CDR2: LGHNA, YNFKEQ. As DNA, the CDR3 is TGTGCCAGCAGCCCAACCAGGGGGGACTATGGCTACACCTTC. Translated: CASSPTRGDYGYTF.

The chain has TRBV4-1 and TRBJ1-3, with 12 bases lining up with TRBD1. Per the germline V gene, CDR1 is MGHRA and CDR2 is YSYEKL. This CDR3 region has 18 residues. Trimming took 1 base from V and 0 from J; bases not matched to a gene: 4. DNA for the CDR3: TGCGCCAGCAGCCAAGTGGCGGGACAGGGGGCCTCTGGAAACACCATATATTTT. Its translation: CASSQVAGQGASGNTIYF.

V gene TRBV18 combines with J gene TRBJ1-1; 10 bases map to TRBD1. The germline V gene encodes CDR1 KGHSH and CDR2 LQKENI. Unmatched junction bases numbered 6, after V lost 4 bases and J lost 4 bases. CDR3 length: 15 residues. CDR3: CASSRRQGAVTEAFF. The CDR3 DNA sequence: TGTGCCAGCTCACGACGACAGGGGGCGGTCACTGAAGCTTTCTTT.

The V gene is TRBV5-1, the J gene TRBJ2-3; perhaps TRBD2 as D (5 bases). V was trimmed by 0 bases and J by 1 base, leaving 12 bases between them. Looked up from germline, CDR1 is SGHRS and CDR2 is YFSETQ. The CDR3 covers 16 residues. Written as DNA, the CDR3 is TGCGCCAGCAGCTTGGGTGACGGGGTCGGCACAGATACGCAGTATTTT. This codes for CASSLGDGVGTDTQYF.

J is TRBJ1-2 and V is TRBV5-4; TRBD1 matches at 11 bases. This CDR3 contains 14 residues. Germline V gene lookup returns CDR1 SGHNT and CDR2 YYREEE (reference sequence). J lost 7 bases, V lost 4 bases, and 6 bases had no gene match. The DNA of the CDR3 is TGTGCCAGCAGCAAAGGACAGGGGGCACTTGGCTACACCTTC. This sequence encodes CASSKGQGALGYTF.

This rearrangement joins TRBV5-1 to TRBJ1-6, with 8 bases aligning to TRBD1. Looked up from germline, CDR1 is SGHRS and CDR2 is YFSETQ. This CDR3 has 14 residues. J gave up 5 bases and V 4 bases, and 2 bases lay outside the gene matches. The CDR3 here is CASSQGADNSPLHF. The CDR3 DNA is TGCGCCAGCAGCCAGGGGGCGGATAATTCACCCCTCCACTTT.

The chain uses TRBV5-1 and TRBJ2-4; 11 bases align to TRBD2. The CDR3 covers 16 residues. After removal of 3 bases from V and 0 bases from J, the junction contained 2 bases not matched to a gene. Germline assignment: CDR1 SGHRS and CDR2 YFSETQ. In nucleotides, the CDR3 is TGCGCCAGCAGCTCTCTAGCGGGAGGAGCCAAAAACATTCAGTACTTC. This gives the protein CASSSLAGGAKNIQYF.

This rearrangement joins TRBV7-2 to TRBJ2-1; 7 bases line up with TRBD2. The CDR3 is made up of 14 amino acids. Germline CDR1 SGHTA, CDR2 FQGNSA. The V gene end was trimmed by 3 bases and the J gene end by 9 bases; junction bases not matched to a gene: 8. CDR3 coding DNA: TGTGCCAGCAGCTTTTCCAGCGGGACGGGTGAGCAGTTCTTC. Protein sequence: CASSFSSGTGEQFF.

J is TRBJ2-3 and V is TRBV2, with D maybe TRBD2 (6 bases). The CDR3 is 14 amino acids. V lost 0 bases and J lost 6, with 10 bases in between. Germline V gene lookup returns CDR1 SNHLY and CDR2 FYNNEI. CDR3 protein: CASSEATSFDTQYF. CDR3 DNA sequence: TGTGCCAGCAGTGAAGCCACTAGCTTTGATACGCAGTATTTT.

V and J are TRBV19 and TRBJ2-3, with D possibly matching TRBD1 (6 bases). Germline values: CDR1 LNHDA, CDR2 SQIVND (reference sequence). The CDR3 consists of 12 residues. V lost 9 bases and J lost 6, with 13 bases in between. In nucleotides, the CDR3 is TGTGCCAGCGGGCCCCAGGGGGATACGCAGTATTTT. Protein product: CASGPQGDTQYF.

The chain couples TRBV10-2 to TRBJ1-3; D is uncertain. From germline, CDR1 is WSHSY and CDR2 SAAADI. The CDR3 is 15 amino acids. V was clipped by 0 bases and J by 2 bases, with 8 bases between them. CDR3 nucleotide sequence: TGCGCCAGCAGTGAGTCCGGGGATACTGGAAACACCATATATTTT. It is translated as CASSESGDTGNTIYF.

V gene TRBV30 combines with J gene TRBJ1-3; maybe TRBD1 (5 bases). This CDR3 is 14 amino acids long. With 2 bases removed from V and 0 bases from J, the gap between germline ends came to 8 bases. CDR1 is GTSNPN, CDR2 SVGIG, per germline (reference sequence). This chain's CDR3 is CAWSQGFSGNTIYF. The CDR3 nucleotides are TGTGCCTGGAGTCAGGGCTTCTCTGGAAACACCATATATTTT.